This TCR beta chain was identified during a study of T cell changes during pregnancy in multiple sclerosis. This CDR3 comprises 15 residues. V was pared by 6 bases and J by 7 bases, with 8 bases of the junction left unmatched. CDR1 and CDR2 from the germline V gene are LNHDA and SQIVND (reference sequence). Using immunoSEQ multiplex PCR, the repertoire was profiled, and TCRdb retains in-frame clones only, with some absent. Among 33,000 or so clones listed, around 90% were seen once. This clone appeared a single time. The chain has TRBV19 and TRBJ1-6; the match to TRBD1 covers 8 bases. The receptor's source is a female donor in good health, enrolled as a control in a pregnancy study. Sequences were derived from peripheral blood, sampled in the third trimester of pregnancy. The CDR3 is CASSPGQGGNSPLHF. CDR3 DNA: TGTGCCAGTAGCCCCGGACAGGGAGGGAATTCACCCCTCCACTTT. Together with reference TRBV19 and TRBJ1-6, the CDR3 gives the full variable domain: DGGITQSPKYLFRKEGQNVTLSCEQNLNHDAMYWYRQDPGQGLRLIYYSQIVNDFQKGDIAEGYSVSREKKESFPLTVTSAQKNPTAFYLCASSPGQGGNSPLHFGNGTRLTVT.